A single sample gave rise to the 24 T cell receptor beta chains below, sequenced in a study of T cell responses to AZD1222 COVID-19 vaccine. Using immunoSEQ multiplex PCR, the repertoire was profiled, and TCRdb retains in-frame clones only, with some absent. The data show about 160,000 clones, 92% seen once. The sample in question was peripheral blood, obtained 28 days after the second AZD1222 dose. These receptor sequences come from an adult who received the AZD1222 COVID-19 vaccine.

The count of this clone is one. The rearrangement joins TRBV9 to TRBJ1-6, with D tentatively TRBD1 (5 bases). The V gene lost 1 base and the J gene lost 3 bases, with 5 bases spanning the gap. The CDR3 is 14 residues long. Germline V gene sequence: CDR1 SGDLS, CDR2 YYNGEE. The CDR3 DNA reads TGTGCCAGCAGCGTACAGGGCTATAATTCACCCCTCCACTTT. It encodes CASSVQGYNSPLHF.

V and J are TRBV27 and TRBJ1-3; unclear D gene. The CDR3 runs to 12 residues. Germline loops: CDR1 MNHEY, CDR2 SMNVEV (reference sequence). The V end was cut by 7 bases, the J end by 4 bases, with 8 bases between. CDR3 sequence: CASIGQGNTIYF. As DNA, the CDR3 is TGTGCCAGCATAGGCCAAGGAAACACCATATATTTT.

The CDR3 bases are TGCGCCAGCAGCCAAGATGGGACAGGGTCGAACTATGGCTACACCTTC. It yields the protein CASSQDGTGSNYGYTF. The V call is TRBV4-1, the J call TRBJ1-2; TRBD1 agrees at 9 bases. The CDR3 is 16 residues long. The V gene's germline CDR1 is MGHRA and CDR2 YSYEKL. The V and J ends lost 0 bases and 2 bases, in that order; junction bases with no gene match: 4.

The rearrangement joins TRBV5-1 to TRBJ1-2, with 7 bases that match TRBD1. The germline gives CDR1 SGHRS, CDR2 YFSETQ. The CDR3 sequence is 13 residues long. The trim removed 4 bases at V and 1 base at J, leaving 1 base unmatched. The CDR3 DNA reads TGCGCCAGCAGCCCAGGGGGTAACTATGGCTACACCTTC. Amino acid sequence: CASSPGGNYGYTF.

The rearrangement uses TRBV6-2 or TRBV6-3 and TRBJ2-7; tentatively, D is TRBD1 or TRBD2 (5 bases each). The CDR3 is made up of 14 amino acids. The V gene's germline CDR1 is MNHEY and CDR2 SVGEGT. With 3 bases removed from V and 3 bases from J, the gap between germline ends came to 12 bases. The CDR3 DNA is TGTGCCAGCAGTTATGGGACGGAAAGCTACGAGCAGTACTTC. Its protein product is CASSYGTESYEQYF.

The genes are TRBV5-1 and TRBJ1-1; D is unclear. CDR1 is SGHRS and CDR2 is YFSETQ in the germline V gene. This CDR3 spans 12 amino acids. V was pared by 5 bases and J by 6 bases, with 11 bases between. The CDR3 sequence: CASRGLQPEAFF. DNA of the CDR3: TGCGCCAGCAGGGGGTTGCAGCCTGAAGCTTTCTTT.

V gene TRBV3-1 (or the pseudogene TRBV3-2) combines with J gene TRBJ1-5; no clear D. Germline values: CDR1 LGHDT, CDR2 YNNKEL (reference sequence). This CDR3 comprises 14 residues. Trimming removed 10 bases at V and 8 bases at J, with 21 bases between. Here the CDR3 reads CATARVVPREPQHF. CDR3 in DNA: TGTGCCACCGCTAGGGTGGTCCCGCGCGAGCCCCAGCATTTT.

The chain couples TRBV30 to TRBJ1-1, with D hard to call. V lost 0 bases and J lost 5, with 10 bases in between. The CDR3 has 13 residues. Germline V lookup: CDR1 GTSNPN, CDR2 SVGIG (reference sequence). The CDR3 DNA reads TGTGCCTGGAGTGTCGGGGAAGGGACTGAAGCTTTCTTT. Amino acids: CAWSVGEGTEAFF.

The chain joins TRBV11-3 to TRBJ1-1; D not resolved. CDR1 is SGHNT and CDR2 is YENEEA in the germline V gene. CDR3 length equals 13 residues. Trimming removed 4 bases at V and 2 bases at J, with 8 bases between. The CDR3 DNA follows: TGTGCCAGCAGCTCCCGGGAAAACACTGAAGCTTTCTTT. Translated, it gives CASSSRENTEAFF.

The rearrangement uses TRBV3-1 (or the pseudogene TRBV3-2) and TRBJ1-3; the match to TRBD1 covers 9 bases. The V gene's germline CDR1 is LGHDT and CDR2 YNNKEL (reference sequence). After removal of 1 base from V and 4 bases from J, the junction contained 11 bases not matched to a gene. This CDR3 is 18 amino acids long. This chain's CDR3 is CASSQGGGTGLSGNTIYF. As DNA, the CDR3 is TGTGCCAGCAGCCAAGGGGGGGGGACAGGGCTTTCAGGAAACACCATATATTTT.

This chain connects TRBV5-1 to TRBJ2-1; TRBD1 matches 8 bases. V shed 4 bases and J 2 bases; nucleotides not matched to a gene: 8. CDR3 length: 16 residues. Germline CDR1 is SGHRS and CDR2 is YFSETQ. CDR3 sequence: CASSPRDRGTYNEQFF. The CDR3 DNA reads TGCGCCAGCAGCCCCAGAGACAGGGGAACCTACAATGAGCAGTTCTTC.

The chain joins TRBV18 to TRBJ2-7; 9 bases line up with TRBD1. V lost 6 bases, J lost 5 bases, and 14 bases stayed unmatched. Germline lookup yields CDR1 KGHSH and CDR2 LQKENI. The CDR3 loop spans 16 amino acids. The CDR3 DNA sequence: TGTGCCAGCTCCCCAACCGGGACAGGGATTAACGACGAGCAGTACTTC. Translating it yields CASSPTGTGINDEQYF.

This clone occurred a few times. The rearrangement uses TRBV19 and TRBJ1-2, with 10 bases matching TRBD1. The germline CDR1 and CDR2 sequences are LNHDA and SQIVND (reference sequence). The CDR3 loop spans 15 amino acids. The ends lost 6 bases at V and 0 bases at J; junction bases unmatched: 4. The CDR3 is CASSPGQGANYGYTF. The CDR3 DNA is TGTGCCAGTAGCCCCGGACAGGGGGCTAACTATGGCTACACCTTC.

The V gene is TRBV19, the J gene TRBJ2-1, with TRBD1 identical over 10 bases. V trimming: 4 bases; J trimming: 2 bases; junction bases outside the gene matches: 5. This CDR3 contains 16 residues. Germline V gives CDR1 LNHDA, CDR2 SQIVND (reference sequence). The CDR3 bases are TGTGCCAGTAGTACTCGGACAGGGGGTACCTACAATGAGCAGTTCTTC. Its protein is CASSTRTGGTYNEQFF.

A note on this clone: One end of the junction fails to match germline, which may point to a read error. This rearrangement joins TRBV3-1 (or the pseudogene TRBV3-2) to TRBJ2-7; no clear D gene. The CDR3 has 12 amino acids. Germline CDR1 is LGHDT and CDR2 is YNNKEL (reference sequence). In DNA form, the CDR3 reads TGTGCCAGCAGCAAAGAGAGCTACGAGCAGTACTTC. Amino acid sequence: CASSKESYEQYF.

The rearrangement joins TRBV19 to TRBJ1-3, with unresolved D. The length of the CDR3 is 15 residues. Germline V gives CDR1 LNHDA, CDR2 SQIVND (reference sequence). V gave up 5 bases and J gave up 0 bases, with 11 bases separating them. Here the CDR3 reads CASSPLGRSGNTIYF. CDR3 DNA sequence: TGTGCCAGTAGTCCCCTCGGCCGCTCTGGAAACACCATATATTTT.

This chain uses TRBV3-1 (or the pseudogene TRBV3-2) with TRBJ2-5; 7 bases are shared with TRBD2. Germline V gene sequence: CDR1 LGHDT, CDR2 YNNKEL (reference sequence). V gave up 3 bases and J gave up 2 bases; unmatched junction bases: 0. The length of the CDR3 is 13 residues. Here the CDR3 reads CASSHGGQETQYF. CDR3 in DNA: TGTGCCAGCAGCCACGGGGGGCAAGAGACCCAGTACTTC.

This chain connects TRBV6-5 to TRBJ1-4; D not resolved. Germline CDR1 and CDR2: MNHEY and SVGAGI. The CDR3 has 14 amino acids. The germline V and J ends were trimmed by 2 bases and 3 bases, with 7 bases remaining between them. CDR3 sequence reads: CASSYRGANEKLFF. In nucleotides, the CDR3 is TGTGCCAGCAGTTACCGCGGAGCTAATGAAAAACTGTTTTTT.

The rearrangement uses TRBV2 and TRBJ1-2, with TRBD1 matching over 7 bases. Looked up from germline, CDR1 is SNHLY and CDR2 is FYNNEI. The CDR3 extends over 13 amino acids. V lost 3 bases and J lost 2; bases outside the gene matches: 0. The CDR3, as DNA: TGTGCCAGCAGTGACAGGGGGAACTATGGCTACACCTTC. Its protein product is CASSDRGNYGYTF.

The V and J genes are TRBV3-1 (or the pseudogene TRBV3-2) and TRBJ2-7, with D possibly TRBD2 on 5 matching bases. The V gene's germline CDR1 is LGHDT and CDR2 YNNKEL (reference sequence). This CDR3 has 12 residues. Trimming pared 4 bases from V and 6 bases from J, leaving 10 bases between. CDR3 DNA sequence: TGTGCCAGCAGCCCCTTAGGAGGCGAGCAGTACTTC. It translates to CASSPLGGEQYF.

V and J are TRBV3-1 (or the pseudogene TRBV3-2) and TRBJ1-5; no clear D gene. This CDR3 is 18 amino acids long. Looked up from germline, CDR1 is LGHDT and CDR2 is YNNKEL (reference sequence). The ends were cut back, 0 bases at V and 4 bases at J, with 19 bases in the middle. CDR3 sequence reads: CASSQDRAPKSNNQPQHF. CDR3 bases: TGTGCCAGCAGCCAAGACCGGGCCCCAAAGTCCAATAATCAGCCCCAGCATTTT.

This chain joins TRBV19 and TRBJ1-3; D might be TRBD1 (5 bases). The CDR3 is 14 residues long. V was cut by 2 bases and J by 8 bases, with 13 bases left in between. CDR1 LNHDA and CDR2 SQIVND come from the germline V gene (reference sequence). CDR3: CASSITGRGDTIYF. DNA of the CDR3: TGTGCCAGTAGTATAACAGGCCGCGGGGACACCATATATTTT.

The rearrangement joins TRBV5-4 to TRBJ1-2; the match to TRBD1 covers 12 bases. This CDR3 is 16 amino acids long. Germline assignment: CDR1 SGHNT and CDR2 YYREEE (reference sequence). Losses at the gene ends were 5 bases for V and 7 bases for J; bases not matched to a gene: 12. The CDR3 DNA reads TGTGCCAGCAGACACCCGGGACAGGGGGCGTTAGGTGGCTACACCTTC. It translates to CASRHPGQGALGGYTF.

V and J are TRBV9 and TRBJ1-1; the D is unclear. Looked up from germline, CDR1 is SGDLS and CDR2 is YYNGEE. This CDR3 is built from 15 residues. The V end lost 3 bases, the J end lost 4 bases, and 16 bases lay between the germline ends. CDR3 in amino acids: CASSATTALATEAFF. For the CDR3, the DNA is TGTGCCAGCAGCGCGACGACCGCTCTGGCCACTGAAGCTTTCTTT.